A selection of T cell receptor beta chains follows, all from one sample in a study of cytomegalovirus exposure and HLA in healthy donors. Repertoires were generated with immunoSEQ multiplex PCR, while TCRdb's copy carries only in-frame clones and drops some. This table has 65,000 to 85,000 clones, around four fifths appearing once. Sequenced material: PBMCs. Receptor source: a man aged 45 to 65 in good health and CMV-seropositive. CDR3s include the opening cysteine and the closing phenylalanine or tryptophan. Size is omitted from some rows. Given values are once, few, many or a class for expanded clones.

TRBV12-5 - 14 CASGLVAMNNEQFF
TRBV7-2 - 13 CASSLVGAREQYF
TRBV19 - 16 CASSIYGGTDNEKLFF
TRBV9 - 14 CASSGDRGNEKLFF
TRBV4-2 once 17 CASSPGLAGGGFLEQYF
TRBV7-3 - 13 CASSLDYQETQYF
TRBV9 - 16 CASSPSSRGRVYGYTF
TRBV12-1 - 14 CASSTPGTNNEQFF
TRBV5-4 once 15 CASSLEGVAKNSQYF
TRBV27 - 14 CASSGGYSTDTQYF
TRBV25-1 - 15 CASSKQGDVIGELFF
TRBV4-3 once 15 CASSPDRGRNTEAFF
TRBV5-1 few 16 CASSLAPLAGPNEQFF
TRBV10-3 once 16 CAISDGAGDGSGTQYF
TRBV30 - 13 CAWSLTYIEEQYF
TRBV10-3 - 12 CAISDRDTEAFF
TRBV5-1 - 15 CASSLDSPSGNTIYF
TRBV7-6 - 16 CASSLAVALSTDTQYF
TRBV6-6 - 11 CASSPSYEQYF
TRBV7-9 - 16 CASSLVRGLGNTEAFF
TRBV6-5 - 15 CAGSYARLGTETQYF
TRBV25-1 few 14 CASSEQGTNQPQHF
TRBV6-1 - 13 CASDSGSNNEQFF
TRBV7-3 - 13 CASSSQGFTEAFF
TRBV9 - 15 CASSVDRAPNSPLHF
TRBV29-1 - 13 CSVLEAPGQPQHF
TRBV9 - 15 CASSVARSPYNEQFF
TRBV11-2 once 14 CASSPHRENTEAFF
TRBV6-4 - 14 CASSYDRVGEKLFF
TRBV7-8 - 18 CASSLPGLAGGPNYEQYF
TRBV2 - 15 CASSRDRADTGELFF
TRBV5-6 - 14 CASSLGTFTYEQYF
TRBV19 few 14 CASSPTTAGNTIYF
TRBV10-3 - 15 CAISETGGIENSQYF
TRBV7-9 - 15 CASSFGTSGTYEQYF
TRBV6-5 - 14 CASSSGLGDTEAFF
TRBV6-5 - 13 CASSTPPPYEQYF
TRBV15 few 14 CATSRDLLATEAFF
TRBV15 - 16 CATSRDIAGLSYEQYF
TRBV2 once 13 CASRERLGNTIYF
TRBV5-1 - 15 CASSLSNRDTGELFF
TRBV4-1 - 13 CASSQDPPDTQYF
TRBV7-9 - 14 CASRGQGSYNEQFF
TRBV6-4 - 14 CASTQDRGKGEQFF
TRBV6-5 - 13 CASSSGRKETQYF
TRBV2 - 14 CASRETGGWETQYF
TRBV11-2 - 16 CASGSSWGGNQETQYF
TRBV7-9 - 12 CASSSRAETQYF
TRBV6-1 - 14 CASSAPGFSYEQYF
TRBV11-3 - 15 CASSSRTPRGEKLFF
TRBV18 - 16 CASSPLQGASVTEAFF
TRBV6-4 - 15 CASSDGLAGGFEQFF
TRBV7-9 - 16 CASSSLQGDSNQPQHF
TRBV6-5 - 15 CASSNTRGNSNEQFF
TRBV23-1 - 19 CASRNPLSGSLDSYNEQFF
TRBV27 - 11 CASKRYNEQFF
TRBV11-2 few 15 CASSRGAGGRETQYF
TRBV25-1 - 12 CATGGGDEKLFF